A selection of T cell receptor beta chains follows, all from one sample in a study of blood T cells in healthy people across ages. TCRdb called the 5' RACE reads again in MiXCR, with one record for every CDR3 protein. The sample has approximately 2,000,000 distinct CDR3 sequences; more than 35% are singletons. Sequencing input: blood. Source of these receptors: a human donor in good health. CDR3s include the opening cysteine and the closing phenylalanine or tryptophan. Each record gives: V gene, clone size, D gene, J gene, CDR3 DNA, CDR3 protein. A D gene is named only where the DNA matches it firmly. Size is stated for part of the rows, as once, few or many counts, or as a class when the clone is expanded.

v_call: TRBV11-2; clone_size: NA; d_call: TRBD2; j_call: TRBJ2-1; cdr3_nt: TGTGCCAGCAGCCCCGAAGGGCGGGGGGGCCGTAGTGAGCAGTTCTTC; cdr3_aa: CASSPEGRGGRSEQFF
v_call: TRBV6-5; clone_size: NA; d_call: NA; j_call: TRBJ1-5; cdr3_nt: TGTACCAGCAGTTACGATAAAGGGATGGAGCCCCAGCATTTT; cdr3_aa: CTSSYDKGMEPQHF
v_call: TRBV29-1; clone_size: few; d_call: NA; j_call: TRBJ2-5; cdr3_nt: TGCAGCGTTGAAGATCTGGGGGGTGAGCAGTACTTC; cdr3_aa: CSVEDLGGEQYF
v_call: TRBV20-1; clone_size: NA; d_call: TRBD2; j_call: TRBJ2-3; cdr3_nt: TGCAGTGCTACAGGGGCGAGCGGGGGCATGACAGATACGCAGTATTTT; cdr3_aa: CSATGASGGMTDTQYF
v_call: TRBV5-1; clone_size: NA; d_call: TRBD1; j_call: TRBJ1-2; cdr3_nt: TGCACCAGCAGCCAACTTTCTACCGGGACAGCTACTATCTATGGCTACACCTTC; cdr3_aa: CTSSQLSTGTATIYGYTF
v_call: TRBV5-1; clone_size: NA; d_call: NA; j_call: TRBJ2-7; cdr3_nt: TGCGCCAGCAGCTGGAAAACGGGCTACGAGCAGTACTTC; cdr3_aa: CASSWKTGYEQYF
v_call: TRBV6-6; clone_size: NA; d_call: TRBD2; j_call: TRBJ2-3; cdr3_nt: TGTGCCAGCAGTTATCGGACTAGCGGGGCCCGGGGGGATACGCAGTATTTT; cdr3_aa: CASSYRTSGARGDTQYF
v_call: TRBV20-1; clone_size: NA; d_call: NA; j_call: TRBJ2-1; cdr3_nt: TGCAGTGCTAGATGGAGGGCGGATGAGCAGTTCTTC; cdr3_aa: CSARWRADEQFF
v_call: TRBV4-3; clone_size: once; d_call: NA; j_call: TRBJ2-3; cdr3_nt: TGCGCCAGCAGCCAAGCGTCAGGGATGGGGGATACGCAGTATTTT; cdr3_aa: CASSQASGMGDTQYF
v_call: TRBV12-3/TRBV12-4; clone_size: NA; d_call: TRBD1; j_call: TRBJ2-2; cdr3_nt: TGTGCCAGCAGCTCGGACAGGGGGCGTCACGGGGAGCTGTTTTTT; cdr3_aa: CASSSDRGRHGELFF
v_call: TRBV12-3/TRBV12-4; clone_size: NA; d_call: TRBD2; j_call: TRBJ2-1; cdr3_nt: TGTGCCAGCAGTTTAAGTTTGAGAGCTAGCGGGACTGAGCAGTTCTTC; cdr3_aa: CASSLSLRASGTEQFF
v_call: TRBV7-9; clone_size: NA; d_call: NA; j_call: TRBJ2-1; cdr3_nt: TGTGCCAGCAGCCCAGCCCTCCTATCTACCATACAAGATGAGCAGTTCTTC; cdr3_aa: CASSPALLSTIQDEQFF
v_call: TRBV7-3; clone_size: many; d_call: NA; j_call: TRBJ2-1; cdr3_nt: TGTGCCAGCAGCTTAAACGGCCAGGCCTCCTACAATGAGCAGTTCTTC; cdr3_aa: CASSLNGQASYNEQFF
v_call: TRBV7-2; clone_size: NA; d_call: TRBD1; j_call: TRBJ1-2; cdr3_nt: TGTGCCAGCAGCTTAGTGACAGGGGACAACTATGGCTACACCTTC; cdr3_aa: CASSLVTGDNYGYTF
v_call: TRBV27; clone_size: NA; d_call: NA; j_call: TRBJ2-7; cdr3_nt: TGTGCCAGCAGTCCCTCTTGGGGTACCTCCTACGAGCAGTACTTC; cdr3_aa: CASSPSWGTSYEQYF
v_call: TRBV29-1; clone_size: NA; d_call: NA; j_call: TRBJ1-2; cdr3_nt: TGCAGCGTTGTGGTGTCCCCCCTCCGGGGCCCTAACTATGGCTACACCTTC; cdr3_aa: CSVVVSPLRGPNYGYTF
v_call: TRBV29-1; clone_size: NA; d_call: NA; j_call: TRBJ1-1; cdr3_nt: TGCAGCGTTGGACGGGGAGGCTTTAGCACTGAAGCTTTCTTT; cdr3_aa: CSVGRGGFSTEAFF
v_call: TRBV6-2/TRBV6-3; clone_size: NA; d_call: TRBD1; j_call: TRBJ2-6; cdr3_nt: TGTGCCAGCAGCGTGGGACAGGGACTGGCTGGGGCCAACGTCCTGACTTTC; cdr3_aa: CASSVGQGLAGANVLTF
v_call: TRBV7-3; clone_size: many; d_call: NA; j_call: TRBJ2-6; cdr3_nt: TGTGCCAGCAGCTTAGACTGGGCCAACGTCCTGACTTTC; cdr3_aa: CASSLDWANVLTF
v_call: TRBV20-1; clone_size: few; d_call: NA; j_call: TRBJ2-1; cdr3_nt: TGCAGTGCTAGAGGACCGGAGGCCGGGGATGAGCAGTTCTTC; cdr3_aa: CSARGPEAGDEQFF
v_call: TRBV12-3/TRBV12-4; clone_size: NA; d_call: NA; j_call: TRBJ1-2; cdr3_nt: TGTGCCAGCAGTCGGCAGGGGACGGGAGGCTACACCTTC; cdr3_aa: CASSRQGTGGYTF
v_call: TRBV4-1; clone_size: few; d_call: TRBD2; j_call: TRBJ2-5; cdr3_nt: TGCGCCAGCAGCCAATTGGATAGCGGGGGGTTGGAGACCCAGTACTTC; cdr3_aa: CASSQLDSGGLETQYF
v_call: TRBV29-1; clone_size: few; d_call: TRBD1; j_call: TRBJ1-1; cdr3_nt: TGCAGCGTCAGAGGGGGCCCTGAAGCTTTCTTT; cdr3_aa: CSVRGGPEAFF
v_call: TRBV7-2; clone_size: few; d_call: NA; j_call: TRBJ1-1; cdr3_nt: TGTGCCAGCAACCCGTGGGGGCTAGCGTCGGGCACTGAAGCTTTCTTT; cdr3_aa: CASNPWGLASGTEAFF
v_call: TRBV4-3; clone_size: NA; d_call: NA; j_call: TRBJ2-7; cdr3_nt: TGCGCCAGCAGCCGTACGCTCCGGGACCGCTGCGAGCAGTACTTC; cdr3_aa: CASSRTLRDRCEQYF
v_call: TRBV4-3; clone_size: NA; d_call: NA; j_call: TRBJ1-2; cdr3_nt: TGCGCCAGCAGCCCAAGGGTCGAGGGGTCAGTGAATGGCTATGGCTACACCTTC; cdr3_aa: CASSPRVEGSVNGYGYTF
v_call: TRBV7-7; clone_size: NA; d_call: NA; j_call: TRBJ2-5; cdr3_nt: TGTGCTAGCAGCTTTTCCAATCAAGAGACCCCGTACTTC; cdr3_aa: CASSFSNQETPYF
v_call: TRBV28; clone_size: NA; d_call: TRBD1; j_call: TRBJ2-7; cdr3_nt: TGTGCCAGCTGGGACAGCGGATCCTACGAGCAGTACTTC; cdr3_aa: CASWDSGSYEQYF
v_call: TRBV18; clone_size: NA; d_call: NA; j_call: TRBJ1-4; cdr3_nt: TGTGCCAGCTCACCATCGACGGGCGATGAAAAACTGTTTTTT; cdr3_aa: CASSPSTGDEKLFF
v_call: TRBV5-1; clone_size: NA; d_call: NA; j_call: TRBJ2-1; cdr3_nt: TGCGCCAGCAGCACTTCGGACAGATCCCTCTGGATGGAGCAGTTCTTC; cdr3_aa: CASSTSDRSLWMEQFF
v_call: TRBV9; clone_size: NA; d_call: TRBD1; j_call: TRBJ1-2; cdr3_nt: TGTGCCAGCAGCGTGGGGGCCGGGACAGCTAACTATGGCTACACCTTC; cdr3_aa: CASSVGAGTANYGYTF
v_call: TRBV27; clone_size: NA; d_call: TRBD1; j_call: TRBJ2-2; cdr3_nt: TGTGCCAGCAGTTCATACCAGGGGGCCGGCGGCACCGGGGAGCTGTTTTTT; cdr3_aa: CASSSYQGAGGTGELFF
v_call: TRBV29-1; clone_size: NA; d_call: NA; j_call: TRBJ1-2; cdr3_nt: TGCAGCATTCCGGATGGTTGCTATGGCTACACCTTC; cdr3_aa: CSIPDGCYGYTF
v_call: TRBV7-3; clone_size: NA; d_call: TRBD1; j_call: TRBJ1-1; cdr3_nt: TGTGCCAGCAGCTGGGGACAGGGTCCAGCTTTCTTT; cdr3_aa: CASSWGQGPAFF
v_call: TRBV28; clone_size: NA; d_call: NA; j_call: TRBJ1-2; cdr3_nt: TGTGCCAGCAGTTCGGCAGGGAAAACCTATGGCTACACCTTC; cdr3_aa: CASSSAGKTYGYTF
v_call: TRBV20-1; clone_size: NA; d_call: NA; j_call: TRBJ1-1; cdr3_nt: TGCAGTGCTTTCCCCACGGGCTTGAACACTGAAGCTTTCTTT; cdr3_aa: CSAFPTGLNTEAFF
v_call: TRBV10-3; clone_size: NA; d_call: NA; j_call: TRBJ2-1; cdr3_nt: TGTGCCATCGCAGACAGACTTTTATACAATGAGCAGTTCTTC; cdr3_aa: CAIADRLLYNEQFF
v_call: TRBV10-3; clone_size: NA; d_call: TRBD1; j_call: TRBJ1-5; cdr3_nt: TGTGCCATCAGTTCCGACAGGGGTGGGAATCAGCCCCAGCATTTT; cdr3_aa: CAISSDRGGNQPQHF
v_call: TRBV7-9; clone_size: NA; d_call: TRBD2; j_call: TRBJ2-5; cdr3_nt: TGTGCCAGCAGCTTAGTGGGTAGCGGGGGATACAAAGAGACCCAGTACTTC; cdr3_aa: CASSLVGSGGYKETQYF
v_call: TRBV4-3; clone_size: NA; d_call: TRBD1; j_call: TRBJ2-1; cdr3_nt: TGCGCCAGCAGCCAACTCACCTGGGACAGGGGTACCTACAATGAGCAGTTCTTC; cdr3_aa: CASSQLTWDRGTYNEQFF
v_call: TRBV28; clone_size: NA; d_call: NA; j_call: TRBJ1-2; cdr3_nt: TGTGCCAGCAGTTCCCCCGGGGCAGGAAGTACCCCTGGCTATGGCTACACCTTC; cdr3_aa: CASSSPGAGSTPGYGYTF
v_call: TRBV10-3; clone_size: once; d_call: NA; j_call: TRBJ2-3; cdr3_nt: TGTGCCATCAGTGAGAAGGGGAGCACAGATACGCAGTATTTT; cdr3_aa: CAISEKGSTDTQYF
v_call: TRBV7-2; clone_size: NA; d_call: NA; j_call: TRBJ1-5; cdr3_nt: TGTGCCAGCAGCTCGAGTTGGGGGTCGAGTCAGCCCCAGCATTTT; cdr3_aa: CASSSSWGSSQPQHF
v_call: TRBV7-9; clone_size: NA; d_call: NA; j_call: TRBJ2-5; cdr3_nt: TGTGCCAGCAGCCCCAGGACGACCCGAGTCCAAGAGACCCAGTACTTC; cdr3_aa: CASSPRTTRVQETQYF
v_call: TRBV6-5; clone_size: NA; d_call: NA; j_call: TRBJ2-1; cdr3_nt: TGTGCCAGCAGTTACTCGGATCATGAGCAGTTCTTC; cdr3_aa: CASSYSDHEQFF
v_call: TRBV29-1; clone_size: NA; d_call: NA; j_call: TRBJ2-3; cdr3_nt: TGCAGCGTTGGCCTTAGCGCTAGCACAGATACGCAGTATTTT; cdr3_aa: CSVGLSASTDTQYF
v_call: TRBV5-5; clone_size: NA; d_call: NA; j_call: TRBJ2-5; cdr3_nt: TGTGCCAGCAGGGCCGTAACTTACCAAGAGACCCAGTACTTC; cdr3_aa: CASRAVTYQETQYF
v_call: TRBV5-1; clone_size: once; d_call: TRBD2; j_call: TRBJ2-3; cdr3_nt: TGCGCCAGCAGCTTCGGGGGGGCCTTGAAACCAGATACGCAGTATTTT; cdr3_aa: CASSFGGALKPDTQYF
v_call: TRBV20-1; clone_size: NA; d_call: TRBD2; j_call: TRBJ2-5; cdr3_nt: TGCAGTGCTAGTTACCCACGACGGACTAGCGGGGGACAAGAGACCCAGTACTTC; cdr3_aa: CSASYPRRTSGGQETQYF
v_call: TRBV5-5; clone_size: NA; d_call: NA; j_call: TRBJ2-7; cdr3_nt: TGTGCCAGCAAGATAAATGCTGGCTACGAGCAGTACTTC; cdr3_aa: CASKINAGYEQYF
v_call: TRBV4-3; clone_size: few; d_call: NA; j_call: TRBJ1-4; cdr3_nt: TGCGCCAGCAGCCACAGGGAACGAGAAAAACTGTTTTTT; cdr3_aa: CASSHREREKLFF
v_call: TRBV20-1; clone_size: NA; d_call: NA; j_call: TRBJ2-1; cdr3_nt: TGCAGTGCTAGAATCTCTAAGGGGGGGGCCAATGAGCAGTTCTTC; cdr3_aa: CSARISKGGANEQFF
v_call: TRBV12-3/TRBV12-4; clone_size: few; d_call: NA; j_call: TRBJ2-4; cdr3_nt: TGTGCCAGCAGTTTGGCAGAGAAAATCATTCAGTACTTC; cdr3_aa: CASSLAEKIIQYF
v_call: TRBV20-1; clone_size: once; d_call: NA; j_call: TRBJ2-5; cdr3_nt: TGCAGTGCTAGTGGGTTGCCCGGACGGACCCAAGAGACCCAGTACTTC; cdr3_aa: CSASGLPGRTQETQYF
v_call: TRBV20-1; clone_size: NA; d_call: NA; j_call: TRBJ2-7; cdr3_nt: TGCGGTGCTAGTATAACAGACTTCCCTTACGAGCAGTACTTC; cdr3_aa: CGASITDFPYEQYF
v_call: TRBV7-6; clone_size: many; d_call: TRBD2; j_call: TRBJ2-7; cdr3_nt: TGTGCCAGCGGACTAGCGGGGGGAAGCTCCTACGAGCAGTACTTC; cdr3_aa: CASGLAGGSSYEQYF
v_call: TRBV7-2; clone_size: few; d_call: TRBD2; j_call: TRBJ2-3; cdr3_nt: TGTGCCAGCAACAGCCGGGGGGACACAGATACGCAGTATTTT; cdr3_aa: CASNSRGDTDTQYF
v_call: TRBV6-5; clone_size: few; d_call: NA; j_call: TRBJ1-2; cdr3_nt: TGTGCCAGCACCCGGGCCTTGGCCCTTCCGTATGGCTACACCTTC; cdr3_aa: CASTRALALPYGYTF